This TCR beta chain was documented in a study of control samples from healthy donors and cancer patients. The CDR3 loop spans 15 amino acids. From germline, CDR1 is DFQATT and CDR2 SNEGSKA (reference sequence). V gave up 3 bases and J gave up 5 bases; unmatched junction bases: 6. Produced via immunoSEQ multiplex PCR; TCRdb's table is partial and in-frame only. The sample lists some 100,000 clones; around 89% were seen once. This sequence was found in a man aged 30 to 39 in good health. The material sequenced was blood. The chain couples TRBV20-1 to TRBJ1-5; TRBD1 aligns across 11 bases. The CDR3 nucleotides are TGCAGTGCTAGTTTGTTGGGACAGGGGGATCAGCCCCAGCATTTT. It codes for CSASLLGQGDQPQHF.